One sample yielded the 11 T cell receptor beta chains listed below, sequenced in a study of regulatory T cells in long-lasting Graves disease. In building TCR beta libraries, iRepertoire HTBI primers were used together with Arm-PCR of CDR3 regions. TCRdb re-called the multiplex PCR reads with MiXCR, one entry per CDR3 protein. Of about 530,000 distinct CDR3 sequences listed, roughly a sixth are singletons. Time point defined: newly diagnosed GD, antithyroid drugs for less than 3 months. The TCR library was made from RNA extracted from PBMCs. These same data were also listed under a study on T cells in Graves' hyperthyroidism and ophthalmopathy.

The material was peripheral blood mononuclear cells (PBMCs), obtained at new diagnosis, from a patient treated with antithyroid drugs. Receptors originate from a woman aged 35 to 59 with Graves disease.

This clonotype was found a few times. The genes are TRBV7-2 and TRBJ1-4; no firm D call. Germline V gene sequence: CDR1 SGHTA, CDR2 FQGNSA. V lost 5 bases and J 3 bases, leaving 16 bases between the germline ends. The CDR3 runs to 16 residues. The CDR3 nucleotides read TGTGCCAGCAGCCCTTGGCCCTCTCGAGCTAATGAAAAACTGTTTTTT. The encoded protein is CASSPWPSRANEKLFF.

This clonotype was seen many times. The chain is built from TRBV6-1 and TRBJ1-2, with D uncertain. This CDR3 region has 14 residues. Germline V CDR1 and CDR2: MNHNS, SASEGT. Trimming took off 1 base at V and 8 bases at J, with 14 bases between the two ends. CDR3 DNA sequence: TGTGCCAGCAGTGAAGAGAACCGGAACTTCGGCTACACCTTC. This translates into CASSEENRNFGYTF.

This sequence joins TRBV6-1 and TRBJ2-1, with D perhaps assigned TRBD1 or TRBD2 (5 bases each). The ends were cut back, 4 bases at V and 8 bases at J, with 15 bases in the middle. Germline V gene sequence: CDR1 MNHNS, CDR2 SASEGT. The CDR3 has 14 amino acids. The CDR3 DNA follows: TGTGCCAGCAGTGTTTACCCGGGACGGGATGAGCAGTTCTTC. As protein: CASSVYPGRDEQFF.

This clonotype was detected only once. V and J are TRBV12-3 or TRBV12-4 and TRBJ1-2; D ambiguous. Trimming shortened V by 0 bases and J by 4 bases, and 12 bases separated the two germline ends. The CDR3 is made up of 15 amino acids. The CDR3 DNA is TGTGCCAGCAGTTTAGCGGCGCGGTTAGGCTATGGCTACACCTTC. This gives the protein CASSLAARLGYGYTF.

This clonotype was counted ten times or more. The chain recombines TRBV6-1 with TRBJ2-3; TRBD1 matches 7 bases. This CDR3 has 14 residues. Germline values: CDR1 MNHNS, CDR2 SASEGT. With 6 bases clipped from V and 6 bases from J, the junction kept 9 bases outside the gene matches. The CDR3 bases are TGTGCCAGCAGGCCGGGACAGAGAGTGGATACGCAGTATTTT. This encodes CASRPGQRVDTQYF.

J is TRBJ1-1 and V is TRBV10-2, with D unclear. The CDR3 is made up of 14 amino acids. Germline CDR1 reads WSHSY; CDR2 reads SAAADI. The V gene lost 10 bases and the J gene lost 1 base, with 16 bases spanning the gap. Here the CDR3 DNA reads TGCGCCACTTACGGCCGGCACCCGAACACTGAAGCTTTCTTT. Its protein is CATYGRHPNTEAFF.

This clonotype showed up many times. J is TRBJ1-4 and V is TRBV3-1, with D tentatively TRBD1 (6 bases). The V gene lost 6 bases and the J gene lost 1 base, with 9 bases spanning the gap. The CDR3 extends over 14 amino acids. Germline-derived CDR1 and CDR2 are LGHDT and YNNKEL (reference sequence). The CDR3 sequence: CASRQGGTNEKLFF. DNA of the CDR3: TGTGCCAGCAGACAGGGCGGAACTAATGAAAAACTGTTTTTT.

This chain connects TRBV4-1 to TRBJ2-2; 8 bases align to TRBD2. The CDR3 covers 18 residues. Germline V CDR1 and CDR2: MGHRA, YSYEKL. Losses at the gene ends were 3 bases for V and 2 bases for J; bases not matched to a gene: 11. The CDR3 loop is CASSQEGYGGANTGELFF. Written as DNA, the CDR3 is TGCGCCAGCAGCCAGGAGGGCTACGGGGGGGCCAACACCGGGGAGCTGTTTTTT.

This clonotype turned up a few times. The chain is built from TRBV15 and TRBJ2-7; a weak D match, TRBD2 (5 bases). CDR1 LNHNV and CDR2 YYDKDF come from the germline V gene (reference sequence). V lost 1 base and J lost 5, with 12 bases in between. The CDR3 contains 14 residues. The CDR3 protein is CATSRVSGWDEQYF. Here the CDR3 DNA reads TGTGCCACCAGCAGAGTGAGCGGCTGGGACGAGCAGTACTTC.

This clonotype showed up just a few times. This chain uses TRBV9 with TRBJ2-3; 8 positions agree with TRBD1. CDR3 length equals 18 residues. V lost 3 bases, J lost 4 bases, and 16 bases stayed unmatched. CDR1 and CDR2 (germline): SGDLS, YYNGEE. The CDR3 is CASSEHLRTGMIPDTQYF. The DNA for the CDR3 is TGTGCCAGCAGCGAGCACCTGCGGACAGGGATGATCCCAGATACGCAGTATTTT. Combining the CDR3 with reference TRBV9 and TRBJ2-3 gives the whole variable domain DSGVTQTPKHLITATGQRVTLRCSPRSGDLSVYWYQQSLDQGLQFLIQYYNGEERAKGNILERFSAQQFPDLHSELNLSSLELGDSALYFCASSEHLRTGMIPDTQYFGPGTRLTVL.

At least ten counts were recorded for this clonotype. This sequence joins TRBV3-1 and TRBJ2-2; unclear D gene. The V gene lost 4 bases and the J gene lost 4 bases, with 4 bases spanning the gap. The CDR3 extends over 12 amino acids. Germline V CDR1 and CDR2: LGHDT, YNNKEL (reference sequence). CDR3 in amino acids: CASSPFTGELFF. For the CDR3, the DNA is TGTGCCAGCAGCCCCTTCACCGGGGAGCTGTTTTTT.